This T cell receptor (beta chain) was captured in a study of blood T cell repertoires in COVID-19 (dated by TCRdb to about 2020). In the study overall: Collaborator samples came from the United States, Italy and Spain and covered acute and convalescent phases of COVID-19. The prospective study material was composed of cDNA or gDNA derived from T cells, B-cell-depleted T cells, or PBMCs. Subjects who had been exposed to COVID-19, were actively infected with it, or had recovered from it provided the deeply sampled blood TCRbeta repertoires that made up the dataset. A freely available public database, intended as a resource for researchers studying the immune response to SARS-CoV-2, is where the repertoires were released. The samples were drawn from two sources: the first 160 participants of the ongoing ImmuneRACE study, and some 1,300 subjects contributed by 6 global collaborators. Sample metadata almost always included a de-identified subject ID, COVID-19 status, age in years and sex. Where HLA class I and class II types were available, the types were taken from metadata supplied by the sample provider, not from assay-based typing.

The CDR3 goes from the cysteine to the phenylalanine over 15 residues. Only the CDR3 DNA stays, 45 bases, in frame from base 1. TCRbeta CDR3 regions were amplified from genomic DNA using the immunoSEQ Assay, a bias-controlled multiplex PCR. Regarding the original processing steps: Within the assay, amplification of reference gene primers was used to estimate how many nucleated cells each sample contained. To quantify the absolute abundance of each unique TCRbeta CDR3 rearrangement, sequence reads were collapsed and filtered. For each sample, productive Simpson clonality was calculated as the square root of Simpson's diversity index over productive rearrangements. TCRdb provides this immuneACCESS table in a form limited to in-frame rearrangements. Some clones are lacking; in checked studies, under half of them reflect an unresolved V gene, and why the rest are absent is not known. V, J and clone size were drawn from that table, and D and trimming were deduced from the DNA. The sample table records about 140,000 clones; around 86% of these occur just once. The ten most abundant clones make up around 1.5% of the sample.

As regards this clone: Its specific antigen is unknown. No base quality information exists; no much larger clone differs at one position.

Each collaborating institution followed its own protocols to collect whole blood in K2EDTA tubes. For TCRbeta analysis, collaborator samples were shipped as frozen whole blood, as isolated PBMCs, or as DNA extracted from either sample type. Paper-wide results and their limitations: How much clinical and demographic metadata was included differed by source and by participant, and the metadata was provided uncurated.

The specimen sequenced was peripheral blood. This chain is built from TRBV21-1 and TRBJ1-1. TRBV21-1 is flagged as a pseudogene. The TCR sequence derives from a human donor in a cohort sampled during active COVID-19. The sequenced DNA: TGTGCCAGCAGCAGCCTTCGGGAGGGGAACACTGAAGCTTTCTTT. This translates into CASSSLREGNTEAFF.